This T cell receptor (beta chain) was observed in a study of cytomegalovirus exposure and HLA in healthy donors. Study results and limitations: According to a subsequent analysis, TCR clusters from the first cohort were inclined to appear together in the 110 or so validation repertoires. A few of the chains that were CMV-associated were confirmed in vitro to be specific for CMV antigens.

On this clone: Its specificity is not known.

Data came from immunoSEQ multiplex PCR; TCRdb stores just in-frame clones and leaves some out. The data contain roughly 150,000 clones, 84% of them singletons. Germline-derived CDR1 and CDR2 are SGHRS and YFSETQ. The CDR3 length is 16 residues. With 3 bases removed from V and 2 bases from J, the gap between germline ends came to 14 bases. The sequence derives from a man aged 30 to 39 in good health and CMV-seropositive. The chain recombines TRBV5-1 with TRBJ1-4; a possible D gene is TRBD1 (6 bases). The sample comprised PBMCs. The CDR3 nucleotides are TGCGCCAGCAGCTCTGGGGGCGTCGGGACTAATGAAAAACTGTTTTTT. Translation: CASSSGGVGTNEKLFF.